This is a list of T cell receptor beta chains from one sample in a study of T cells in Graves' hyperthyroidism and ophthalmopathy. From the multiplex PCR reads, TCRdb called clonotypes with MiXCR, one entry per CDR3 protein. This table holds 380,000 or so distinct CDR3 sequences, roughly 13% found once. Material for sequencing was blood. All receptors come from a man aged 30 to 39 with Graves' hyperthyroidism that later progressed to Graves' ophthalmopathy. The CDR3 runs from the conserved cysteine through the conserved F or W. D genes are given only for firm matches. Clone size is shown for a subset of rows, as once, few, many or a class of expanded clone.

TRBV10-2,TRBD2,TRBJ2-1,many,TGCGCCAGCAGTGATTCGGGGGGGGCCAACAATGAGCAGTTCTTC,CASSDSGGANNEQFF
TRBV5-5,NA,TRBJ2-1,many,TGTGCCAGCTCCCACATCGTTTCGGGCAATGAGCAGTTCTTC,CASSHIVSGNEQFF
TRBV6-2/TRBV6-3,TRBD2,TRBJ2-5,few,TGTGCCAGCAGTTACTCGAAAGGCGGGGGGGGACGTCGGGAGACCCAGTACTTC,CASSYSKGGGGRRETQYF
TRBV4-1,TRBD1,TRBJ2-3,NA,TGCGCCAGCAGCCAGATAGAGGGGGCCGGAGATACGCAGTATTTT,CASSQIEGAGDTQYF
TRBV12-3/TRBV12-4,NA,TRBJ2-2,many,TGTGCCAGCAGTTTTAGAGGGGAGCTGTTTTTT,CASSFRGELFF
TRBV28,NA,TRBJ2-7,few,TGTGCCAGCCGCGGACGCGAGCAGTACTTC,CASRGREQYF
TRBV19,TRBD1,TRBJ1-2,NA,TGTGCCAGCTCTCGGGACAGTACTTTCTATGGCTACACCTTC,CASSRDSTFYGYTF
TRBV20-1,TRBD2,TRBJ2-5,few,TGCAGTGCGCCACGGGAGGGGGGGCTCCAAGAGACCCAGTACTTC,CSAPREGGLQETQYF
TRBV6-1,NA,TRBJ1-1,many,TGTGCCAGCAGTTCCCTTAGTTCAGGTGACACTGAAGCTTTCTTT,CASSSLSSGDTEAFF
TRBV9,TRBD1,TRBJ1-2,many,TGTGCCAGCAGCGCCTGGGACAGGGCAACTCCTAACTATGGCTACACCTTC,CASSAWDRATPNYGYTF
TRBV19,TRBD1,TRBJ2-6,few,TGTGCCAGTAGGGACAGGGGGGTCTCTGGGGCCAACGTCCTGACTTTC,CASRDRGVSGANVLTF
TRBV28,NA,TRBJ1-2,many,TGTGCCAGCAGTCGGGACTCGAGCTATGGCTACACCTTC,CASSRDSSYGYTF
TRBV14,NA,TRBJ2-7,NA,TGTGCCAGCAGCCAAGAAGGCGGGATGAGCTCCTACGAGCAGTACTTC,CASSQEGGMSSYEQYF
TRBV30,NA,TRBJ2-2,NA,TGTGCCTGGAGTCCCGGGACAATCACCGGGGAGCTGTTTTTT,CAWSPGTITGELFF
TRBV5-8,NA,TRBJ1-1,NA,TGTGCCAGCAGCTGGGGGGCCGGTCAGAACACTGAAGCTTTCTTT,CASSWGAGQNTEAFF
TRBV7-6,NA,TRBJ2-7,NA,TGTGCCAGCAGCCCCCGGACAGATGTTTCCTACGAGCAGTACTTC,CASSPRTDVSYEQYF
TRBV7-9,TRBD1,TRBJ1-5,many,TGTGCCAGCAGCTCCTCCGGGACAGTCAATCAGCCCCAGCATTTT,CASSSSGTVNQPQHF
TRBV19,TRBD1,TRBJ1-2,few,TGTGCCAGTAGTATCCTCCGAGGGGGCGGCTACACCTTC,CASSILRGGGYTF
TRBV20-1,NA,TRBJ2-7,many,TGCAGTGCTAGACTAGACGAGCAGTACTTC,CSARLDEQYF
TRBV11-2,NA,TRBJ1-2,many,TGTGCCAGCAGCTTAGGGTTTGGGAATTTGCACGGCTACACCTTC,CASSLGFGNLHGYTF
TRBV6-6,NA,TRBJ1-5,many,TGTGCCAGCAGTTACTCTAAACAGCCCCAGCATTTT,CASSYSKQPQHF
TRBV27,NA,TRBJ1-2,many,TGTGCCAGCAGATCCGGGACAACAAACTATGGCTACACCTTC,CASRSGTTNYGYTF
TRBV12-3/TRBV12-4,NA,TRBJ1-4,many,TGTGCCAGCAGTTTCGTGGATGGGGGCTTTGAAAAACTGTTTTTT,CASSFVDGGFEKLFF
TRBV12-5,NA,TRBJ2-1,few,TGTGCTAGTGGTTTGGCGGCAGGGTTCCATTACAATGAGCAGTTCTTC,CASGLAAGFHYNEQFF
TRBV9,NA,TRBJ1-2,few,TGTGCCAGCAGCCTCCCTCGGGCTGGACCTAACTATGGCTACACCTTC,CASSLPRAGPNYGYTF
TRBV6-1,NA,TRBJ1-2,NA,TGTGCCAGCAGAGTAAACGGCCGCTACACCTTC,CASRVNGRYTF
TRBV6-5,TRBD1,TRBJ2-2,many,TGTGCCAGCAGTTACTCTGACAGGGGCACCGGGGAGCTGTTTTTT,CASSYSDRGTGELFF
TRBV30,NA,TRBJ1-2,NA,TGTGCCTGGAGCCCAGCGGTCTATGGCTACACCTTC,CAWSPAVYGYTF
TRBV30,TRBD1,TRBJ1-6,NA,TGTGCCTGGACCGACCGGGACAGCTTTCTTTCACCCCTCCACTTT,CAWTDRDSFLSPLHF
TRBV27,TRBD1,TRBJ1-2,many,TGTGCCAGCAGTTTCCGACAGGGTGAGGGTGGCTACACCTTC,CASSFRQGEGGYTF
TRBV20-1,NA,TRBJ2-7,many,TGCAGTGCTAGGGAAGGATACGAGCAGTACTTC,CSAREGYEQYF
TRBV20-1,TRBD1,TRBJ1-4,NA,TGCAGTGCTAGGCCCGGGACAGGGTCTTACGAAAAACTGTTTTTT,CSARPGTGSYEKLFF
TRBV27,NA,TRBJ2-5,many,TGTGCCAGCAGTCAGGGCACACTCCAAGAGACCCAGTACTTC,CASSQGTLQETQYF
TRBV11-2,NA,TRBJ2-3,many,TGTGCCAGCAGCTTACGGCCGGGCACAGATACGCAGTATTTT,CASSLRPGTDTQYF
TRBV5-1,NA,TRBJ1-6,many,TGCGCCAGCAGCTTGGATTATAGCCCCTCGGCCCTCCACTTT,CASSLDYSPSALHF
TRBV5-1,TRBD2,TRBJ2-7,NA,TGCGCCAGCAGCCTTGTAGCGGGGCCCGGCGAGCAGTACTTC,CASSLVAGPGEQYF
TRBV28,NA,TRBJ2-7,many,TGTGCCAGCAGTTTAAACCAGGGGAGCTACGAGCAGTACTTC,CASSLNQGSYEQYF
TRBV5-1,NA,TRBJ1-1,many,TGCGCCAGCAGCAGAGGCAGGGGCACTGAAGCTTTCTTT,CASSRGRGTEAFF
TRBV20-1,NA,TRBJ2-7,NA,TGCAGTGCTCTATCGGGGAATTTCTACGAGCAGTACTTC,CSALSGNFYEQYF
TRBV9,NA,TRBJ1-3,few,TGTGCCAGCAGCGCCCACAGAGGAACTGGAAACACCATATATTTT,CASSAHRGTGNTIYF
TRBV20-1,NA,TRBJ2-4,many,TGCAGTGCTCCATTCGGGACCCAAAACATTCAGTACTTC,CSAPFGTQNIQYF
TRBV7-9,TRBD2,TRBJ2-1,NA,TGTGCCAGCAGCTGGACTAGCGGGGACAATGAGCAGTTCTTC,CASSWTSGDNEQFF
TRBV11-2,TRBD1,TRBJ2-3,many,TGTGCCAGCAGCTTAGGACAGGGGATTTATACGCAGTATTTT,CASSLGQGIYTQYF
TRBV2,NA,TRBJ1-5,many,TGTGCCAGCAGTTCGACAGGCGATAGCAATCAGCCCCAGCATTTT,CASSSTGDSNQPQHF